This T cell receptor beta chain was observed in a study of vaccination effects on CD4 cells after COVID-19. Notes on the study in general: Marked clonal contraction was seen late after vaccination (in both infection- and vaccine-induced clones).

Of note for this clone: What it binds is unknown.

Repertoires were generated with immunoSEQ multiplex PCR, while TCRdb's copy carries only in-frame clones and drops some. The sample yields roughly 45,000 clones, more than 60% seen once. This CDR3 region has 16 residues. V was shortened by 0 bases and J by 7 bases, with 15 bases between the two germline ends. The germline V gene encodes CDR1 MNHEY and CDR2 SVGAGI. The ViraFEST assay expanded antigen-specific CD4+ T cells with viral peptide pools before sequencing. Culture lasted about 10 days before CD4+ T cell isolation. This individual tested PCR-positive for SARS-CoV-2 infection between March and December 2020. A few million PBMC per well were cultured with 10 IU/ml IL-2 and approximately 10 ug/ml peptides. Half the medium was replaced with IL-2 medium on days 3 and 7.

This receptor was taken from a human donor who had a prior SARS-CoV-2 infection. The sequences come from CD4+ T cells from PBMCs cultured with a peptide pool, collected before COVID-19 vaccination. The J gene is TRBJ1-4, the V gene TRBV6-5; unclear D gene. In nucleotides, the CDR3 is TGTGCCAGCAGTTACTCGGCACTCGAACCGGGTGAAAAACTGTTTTTT. Protein product: CASSYSALEPGEKLFF.